This TCR beta chain was captured by sequencing in a study of CD8+ T cells in alopecia areata. Germline V gene data show CDR1 as GTSNPN and CDR2 as SVGIG (reference sequence). The trim removed 6 bases at V and 0 bases at J, leaving 1 base unmatched. The CDR3 totals 13 residues. This clone showed up just a few times. Extraction and reverse transcription of RNA yielded cDNA as the sequencing template. Sequencing was performed with immunoSEQ multiplex PCR; in TCRdb, only in-frame clones are kept and a portion is missing. The repertoire has 150,000 or so clones, nearly 55% of them found once; the top ten carry roughly 15%. Treatment: oral pan-JAK inhibitor, 5-10 mg twice daily.

The receptor was derived from a human donor with alopecia areata. This sequence joins TRBV30 and TRBJ2-1, with 8 bases that match TRBD2. Sample: CD8+ T cells sorted from blood, taken at week 4, from a patient treated with tofacitinib. The CDR3 loop is CACSGTSYNEQFF. The CDR3 bases are TGTGCCTGTAGCGGGACCTCCTACAATGAGCAGTTCTTC.